This T cell receptor beta chain was sequenced for a study of blood T cell repertoires in COVID-19. Turning to the study itself: The analysed material was cDNA or gDNA that came from T cells, B-cell-depleted T cells, or PBMCs.

Source study methods: Reference gene primer amplification gave estimated nucleated cell counts. The data were produced by immunoSEQ multiplex PCR, yet TCRdb's version contains in-frame clones alone and is incomplete. V and J calls plus clone size are reproduced from that table; the DNA served to infer D and trimming. This sample has about 50,000 clones, with around four fifths found just once. This CDR3 region has 14 residues. Germline CDR1 MNHNY, CDR2 SVGAGI (reference sequence). Trimming removed 7 bases at V and 8 bases at J, with 18 bases between. This chain connects TRBV6-6 to TRBJ1-3; D is perhaps TRBD1 (6 bases). The TCR was taken from a woman aged 80 or older with acute or convalescent COVID-19. The sample comprised peripheral blood. CDR3 sequence (DNA): TGTGCCAGCACTTCCCGGGGGGGGACACACACCATATATTTT. This gives the protein CASTSRGGTHTIYF.